This entry lists 23 T cell receptor beta chains sequenced from one sample in a study of cytomegalovirus exposure and HLA in healthy donors. The PCR made use of 60 Vbeta and 13 Jbeta primers. Clones were read by immunoSEQ multiplex PCR, and TCRdb kept only the in-frame ones, dropping some. This sample has tens of thousands of clones, with 65% to 85% found just once. The sequencing sample was made of PBMCs. These receptors were collected from a male donor in good health and CMV-seronegative.

The chain combines TRBV9 with TRBJ2-2; D possibly corresponds to TRBD2 (6 bases). This CDR3 comprises 14 residues. V lost 0 bases and J lost 3, with 6 bases in between. Germline assignment: CDR1 SGDLS and CDR2 YYNGEE. The CDR3: CASSVGGDTGELFF. The CDR3 DNA follows: TGTGCCAGCAGCGTAGGGGGGGACACCGGGGAGCTGTTTTTT.

The V and J genes are TRBV7-8 and TRBJ1-3; 7 nucleotides align to TRBD1. J gave up 0 bases and V 3 bases, and 2 bases lay outside the gene matches. The germline V gene encodes CDR1 SGHVS and CDR2 FQNEAQ. This CDR3 comprises 15 residues. This CDR3 is CASSLGQNSGNTIYF. In nucleotides, the CDR3 is TGTGCCAGCAGCTTGGGACAGAACTCTGGAAACACCATATATTTT. The whole variable domain, filled in from reference TRBV7-8 and TRBJ1-3, reads GAGVSQSPRYKVAKRGQDVALRCDPISGHVSLFWYQQALGQGPEFLTYFQNEAQLDKSGLPSDRFFAERPEGSVSTLKIQRTQQEDSAVYLCASSLGQNSGNTIYFGEGSWLTVV.

This clone came up once. The gene calls are TRBV7-3 and TRBJ2-1; possible D gene TRBD2, 5 bases. Between the trimmed V and J ends, which lost 1 base and 7 bases, there was a span of 14 bases. This CDR3 is built from 15 residues. The germline CDR1 and CDR2 sequences are SGHTA and FQGTGA. The CDR3 DNA follows: TGTGCCAGCAGCTTAATTGGGAGTCAGTATAATGAGCAGTTCTTC. It specifies CASSLIGSQYNEQFF.

This clone was detected a few times. This chain uses TRBV4-2 with TRBJ2-5; possible D gene TRBD2, 7 bases. The CDR3 contains 17 residues. With 1 base removed from V and 0 bases from J, the gap between germline ends came to 15 bases. CDR1 is LGHNA, CDR2 YNFKEQ, per germline. DNA of the CDR3: TGTGCCAGCAGCCAAGGGATGGGCGGGGGCAACCAAGAGACCCAGTACTTC. Protein product: CASSQGMGGGNQETQYF.

This chain links TRBV6-1 with TRBJ1-1, with 7 bases identical to TRBD1. CDR3 length equals 13 residues. Looked up from germline, CDR1 is MNHNS and CDR2 is SASEGT. DNA of the CDR3: TGTGCTGGTGCTAGGGGGCGGTACACTGAAGCTTTCTTT. Residues: CAGARGRYTEAFF.

The J gene is TRBJ1-6, the V gene TRBV2; possibly TRBD1 for D (5 bases). The CDR3 is 14 residues long. The germline V gene encodes CDR1 SNHLY and CDR2 FYNNEI. Trimming cost V 3 bases and J 6 bases, with 9 bases left between them. In nucleotides, the CDR3 is TGTGCCAGCAGTGACGGCAGGGCTAATTCACCCCTCCACTTT. This sequence encodes CASSDGRANSPLHF. The full variable domain, rest sourced from reference TRBV2 and TRBJ1-6, is EPEVTQTPSHQVTQMGQEVILRCVPISNHLYFYWYRQILGQKVEFLVSFYNNEISEKSEIFDDQFSVERPDGSNFTLKIRSTKLEDSAMYFCASSDGRANSPLHFGNGTRLTVT.

This clone has just one count. The V gene is TRBV10-3, the J gene TRBJ1-5; 8 nucleotides agree with TRBD1. In germline, CDR1 is ENHRY, CDR2 SYGVKD. Trimming removed 6 bases from V and 2 bases from J; junction bases left unmatched: 3. The CDR3 totals 14 residues. This chain's CDR3 is CAISTDRGNQPQHF. The CDR3 DNA follows: TGTGCCATCAGCACGGACAGGGGCAATCAGCCCCAGCATTTT.

The chain is built from TRBV7-7 and TRBJ2-1, with D possibly being TRBD1 (6 bases). Trimming shortened V by 1 base and J by 6 bases, and 10 bases separated the two germline ends. Per germline, CDR1 SSHAT and CDR2 FNYEAQ (reference sequence). The CDR3 spans 14 residues. The CDR3 bases are TGTGCCAGCAGCTTAGTTGGACAGCCCAATGAGCAGTTCTTC. Translating gives CASSLVGQPNEQFF.

As regards this clone: Within the sample, other DNA sequences also encode this same CDR3. The chain carries TRBV15 and TRBJ2-7, with TRBD1 identical over 9 bases. CDR1 is LNHNV and CDR2 is YYDKDF in the germline V gene (reference sequence). The CDR3 consists of 14 residues. The J segment lost 2 bases and the V segment lost 3 bases, leaving 2 bases of the junction unmatched. The CDR3 region is CATSRDRGPYEQYF. In DNA, the CDR3 is TGTGCCACCAGCAGGGACAGGGGTCCCTACGAGCAGTACTTC.

The chain links TRBV7-3 to TRBJ2-3, with no clear D. Germline CDR1 SGHTA, CDR2 FQGTGA. Trimming shortened V by 2 bases and J by 5 bases, and 11 bases separated the two germline ends. The CDR3 loop spans 14 amino acids. The CDR3 is CASSLVGPGDTQYF. DNA of the CDR3: TGTGCCAGCAGCTTAGTTGGGCCCGGAGATACGCAGTATTTT.

J is TRBJ1-2 and V is TRBV5-1, with D unclear. CDR3 length: 13 amino acids. Per the germline V gene, CDR1 is SGHRS and CDR2 is YFSETQ. Trimming removed 0 bases from V and 4 bases from J, with 7 bases in between. The CDR3 here is CASSLDQVYGYTF. CDR3 bases: TGCGCCAGCAGCTTGGACCAGGTCTATGGCTACACCTTC.

A word on this clone: The DNA is omitted, as the CDR3 cannot be located on it reliably, and the CDR3 follows TCRdb's listing. CDR3 protein: CASSKALYSGQGEQETQYF. The chain links TRBV21-1 to TRBJ2-5; TRBD1 is the table's D call, not checked against the DNA. TRBV21-1 is a known pseudogene. Inclusive of both ends, the CDR3 amounts to 19 amino acids.

The chain couples TRBV6-5 to TRBJ1-1; no clear D. The CDR3 is 13 residues long. V was clipped by 6 bases and J by 5 bases, with 13 bases between them. Germline V gives CDR1 MNHEY, CDR2 SVGAGI. The CDR3 bases are TGTGCCAGCAGCCGCCGTACAATTACTGAAGCTTTCTTT. This sequence encodes CASSRRTITEAFF.

The rearrangement uses TRBV4-1 and TRBJ1-4; maybe TRBD1 (6 bases). The CDR3 sequence is 16 residues long. V lost 1 base, J lost 7 bases, and 16 bases lay in between. Germline V gene sequence: CDR1 MGHRA, CDR2 YSYEKL. The CDR3 DNA sequence: TGCGCCAGCAGCCAAGCCTCGGCCAGGGGCAGTGAAAAACTGTTTTTT. The encoded protein is CASSQASARGSEKLFF.

This CDR3 reads CASSLDGKGPYEQYF. In DNA form, the CDR3 reads TGTGCCAGCAGCTTAGACGGGAAGGGTCCTTACGAGCAGTACTTC. The chain is built from TRBV7-2 and TRBJ2-7, with D maybe TRBD2 (5 bases). Germline-derived CDR1 and CDR2 are SGHTA and FQGNSA. The CDR3 sequence is 15 residues long. V was cut by 1 base and J by 4 bases, with 14 bases left in between.

The chain couples TRBV5-1 to TRBJ1-2; 7 nucleotides line up with TRBD1. With 0 bases clipped from V and 3 bases from J, the junction kept 8 bases outside the gene matches. The length of the CDR3 is 16 residues. Germline loops: CDR1 SGHRS, CDR2 YFSETQ. The CDR3 DNA follows: TGCGCCAGCAGCTTGGATATGGGACAGAGTCACTATGGCTACACCTTC. Protein: CASSLDMGQSHYGYTF.

This sequence joins TRBV4-3 and TRBJ1-2; D is possibly TRBD1 (6 bases). The ends were cut back, 0 bases at V and 8 bases at J, with 16 bases in the middle. The germline CDR1 and CDR2 sequences are LGHNA and YSLEER. The CDR3 length is 15 residues. CDR3 sequence reads: CASSQDVGGARGYTF. Here the CDR3 DNA reads TGCGCCAGCAGCCAAGATGTTGGGGGGGCAAGAGGCTACACCTTC.

The chain combines TRBV12-5 with TRBJ1-4; D is undetermined. In germline, CDR1 is LGHNT, CDR2 FRNRAP. The V and J ends lost 1 base and 5 bases respectively, with 8 bases between them. This CDR3 has 14 amino acids. The CDR3 nucleotides are TGTGCTAGTGGTTTGGCACAATGGAATGAAAAACTGTTTTTT. It translates to CASGLAQWNEKLFF.

The rearrangement uses TRBV6-5 and TRBJ1-2, with 7 bases matching TRBD1. The CDR3 has 16 residues. Trimming took 3 bases from V and 5 from J; bases not matched to a gene: 12. CDR1 and CDR2 (germline): MNHEY, SVGAGI. This CDR3 is CASSYKLGGEGYGYTF. For the CDR3, the DNA is TGTGCCAGCAGTTATAAACTAGGGGGCGAAGGATATGGCTACACCTTC.

The chain links TRBV19 to TRBJ1-2; no definite D call. The CDR3 contains 15 residues. Germline loops: CDR1 LNHDA, CDR2 SQIVND (reference sequence). V was clipped by 6 bases and J by 4 bases, with 18 bases between them. CDR3 loop: CASSRAHSVRYGYTF. The CDR3 DNA follows: TGTGCCAGTAGCCGAGCCCACAGTGTCCGCTATGGCTACACCTTC. Full variable domain (rest looked up from reference TRBV19 and TRBJ1-2): DGGITQSPKYLFRKEGQNVTLSCEQNLNHDAMYWYRQDPGQGLRLIYYSQIVNDFQKGDIAEGYSVSREKKESFPLTVTSAQKNPTAFYLCASSRAHSVRYGYTFGSGTRLTVV.

This CDR3 reads CASSLALATNEKLFF. In DNA, the CDR3 is TGTGCCAGCAGCTTAGCACTAGCAACTAATGAAAAACTGTTTTTT. This chain uses TRBV7-2 with TRBJ1-4, with D uncertain. Germline CDR1 SGHTA, CDR2 FQGNSA. V lost 0 bases to trimming and J lost 0 bases, with 5 bases between them. The CDR3 sequence is 15 residues long. Variable domain in full (rest from reference TRBV7-2 and TRBJ1-4): GAGVSQSPSNKVTEKGKDVELRCDPISGHTALYWYRQSLGQGLEFLIYFQGNSAPDKSGLPSDRFSAERTGGSVSTLTIQRTQQEDSAVYLCASSLALATNEKLFFGSGTQLSVL.

This rearrangement joins TRBV30 to TRBJ2-5; D might be TRBD1 (5 bases). The DNA matches TRBJ2-7 better at its end, which makes the J call doubtful. The germline V gene has CDR1 GTSNPN and CDR2 SVGIG (reference sequence). This CDR3 is 13 amino acids long. The CDR3 spells CAWSEPGLVEQYF. DNA for the CDR3: TGTGCCTGGAGTGAACCAGGGTTGGTCGAGCAGTACTTC.

This clone was observed a few times. V is TRBV21-1 and J is TRBJ2-4; the DNA was not compared with TRBD2, the D call given in the table. TRBV21-1 is described as a pseudogene. This CDR3 is 19 amino acids long. CDR3 amino acids: CASSKFSASKALLNRIQYF. In DNA, the CDR3 is TGTGCCAGCAGCAAATTCTCCGCTAGCAAGGCGCTCTTAAACCGCATTCAGTACTTC.